A selection of T cell receptor beta chains follows, all from one sample in a study of cytomegalovirus exposure and HLA in healthy donors. Some clones are missing from TCRdb's copy, which holds only in-frame ones; the method was immunoSEQ multiplex PCR. The sample includes around 180,000 clones, about 82% of them seen just once. Material for sequencing was PBMCs. The origin of the receptors is a male donor in good health and CMV-seronegative. CDR3s include the opening cysteine and the closing phenylalanine or tryptophan. The order of the fields is CDR3 length, V gene, D gene, J gene, CDR3 DNA, CDR3 protein. D genes are given only for firm matches.

len: 12; v_gene: TRBV30; d_gene: TRBD1; j_gene: TRBJ1-3; CDR3nt: TGTGCCTGGAGTGTCGTCGACAGGGTAATAAATTTT; CDR3aa: CAWSVVDRVINF
len: 16; v_gene: TRBV9; d_gene: TRBD2; j_gene: TRBJ2-5; CDR3nt: TGTGCCAGCAGCGCATTACTAGCGGGGGGCCAGGAGACCCAGTACTTC; CDR3aa: CASSALLAGGQETQYF
len: 14; v_gene: TRBV7-2; d_gene: .; j_gene: TRBJ1-1; CDR3nt: TGTGCCAGCAGCTTAGGGTCAGTAAACACTGAAGCTTTCTTT; CDR3aa: CASSLGSVNTEAFF
len: 16; v_gene: TRBV30; d_gene: .; j_gene: TRBJ2-6; CDR3nt: TGTGCCTGGACCGGACAAGGTGGGTCCGGGGCCAACGTCCTGACTTTC; CDR3aa: CAWTGQGGSGANVLTF
len: 17; v_gene: TRBV4-1; d_gene: TRBD1; j_gene: TRBJ1-1; CDR3nt: TGCGCCAGCAGCCGTGGACAGGGGGATTCTATGAACACTGAAGCTTTCTTT; CDR3aa: CASSRGQGDSMNTEAFF
len: 15; v_gene: TRBV27; d_gene: TRBD1; j_gene: TRBJ2-7; CDR3nt: TGTGCCAGCAGTTTATACAGGGGGCCACCCTACGAGCAGTACTTC; CDR3aa: CASSLYRGPPYEQYF
len: 13; v_gene: TRBV6-4; d_gene: .; j_gene: TRBJ2-1; CDR3nt: TGTGCCAGCAGTGGTTCAGGGAGGAATGAGCAGTTCTTC; CDR3aa: CASSGSGRNEQFF
len: 14; v_gene: TRBV18; d_gene: TRBD1; j_gene: TRBJ2-7; CDR3nt: TGTGCCAGCTCACCAAAACAGGGGACCTACGAGCAGTACTTC; CDR3aa: CASSPKQGTYEQYF
len: 15; v_gene: TRBV5-1; d_gene: .; j_gene: TRBJ2-2; CDR3nt: TGCGCCAGCAGCTTGGCCCAGGGCTACACCGGGGAGCTGTTTTTT; CDR3aa: CASSLAQGYTGELFF
len: 14; v_gene: TRBV5-6; d_gene: .; j_gene: TRBJ2-5; CDR3nt: TGTGCCAGCAGCTTGGCACAGGGACAAGAGACCCAGTACTTC; CDR3aa: CASSLAQGQETQYF
len: 15; v_gene: TRBV6-5; d_gene: TRBD1; j_gene: TRBJ2-7; CDR3nt: TGTGCCAGCAATCCCTTTGGACAGGCTACCTACGAGCAGTACTTC; CDR3aa: CASNPFGQATYEQYF
len: 14; v_gene: TRBV18; d_gene: .; j_gene: TRBJ2-7; CDR3nt: TGTGCCAGCTCACCCCTGACAGAACCCTACGAGCAGTACTTC; CDR3aa: CASSPLTEPYEQYF
len: 15; v_gene: TRBV2; d_gene: .; j_gene: TRBJ1-2; CDR3nt: TGTGCCAGCAGTGAGGTCGGGCAGGGTGTCAATGGCTACACCTTC; CDR3aa: CASSEVGQGVNGYTF
len: 15; v_gene: TRBV18; d_gene: .; j_gene: TRBJ1-1; CDR3nt: TGTGCCAGCTCACCCTCTGGGACACAGAACACTGAAGCTTTCTTT; CDR3aa: CASSPSGTQNTEAFF
len: 17; v_gene: TRBV4-2; d_gene: TRBD2; j_gene: TRBJ2-7; CDR3nt: TGTGCCAGCAGCCAAGATTTATCTAGCGGGAGTCCCTACGAGCAGTACTTC; CDR3aa: CASSQDLSSGSPYEQYF